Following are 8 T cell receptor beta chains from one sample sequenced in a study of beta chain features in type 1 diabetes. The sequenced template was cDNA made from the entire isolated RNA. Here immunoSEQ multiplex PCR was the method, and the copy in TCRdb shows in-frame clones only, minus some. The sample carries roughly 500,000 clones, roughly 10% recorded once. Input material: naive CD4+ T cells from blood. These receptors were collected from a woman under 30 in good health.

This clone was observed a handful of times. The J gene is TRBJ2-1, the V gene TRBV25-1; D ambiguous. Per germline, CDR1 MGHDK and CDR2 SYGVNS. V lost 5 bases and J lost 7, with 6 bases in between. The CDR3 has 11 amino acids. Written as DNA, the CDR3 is TGTGCCAGCAGTCACCTGAATGAGCAGTTCTTC. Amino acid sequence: CASSHLNEQFF.

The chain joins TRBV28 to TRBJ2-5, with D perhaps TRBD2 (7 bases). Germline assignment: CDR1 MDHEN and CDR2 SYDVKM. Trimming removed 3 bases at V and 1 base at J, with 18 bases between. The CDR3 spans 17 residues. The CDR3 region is CASSLGSRGGGQETQYF. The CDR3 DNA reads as TGTGCCAGCAGTTTGGGAAGTCGGGGAGGGGGCCAAGAGACCCAGTACTTC.

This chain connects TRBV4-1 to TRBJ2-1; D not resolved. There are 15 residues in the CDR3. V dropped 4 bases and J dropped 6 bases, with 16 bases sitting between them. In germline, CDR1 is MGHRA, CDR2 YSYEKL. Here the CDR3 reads CASSPSDHNLNEQFF. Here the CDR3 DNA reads TGCGCCAGCAGCCCCTCCGACCATAACCTCAATGAGCAGTTCTTC.

This chain's CDR3 is CASSLAYWGQYYEQYF. DNA for the CDR3: TGTGCCAGCAGCTTAGCTTATTGGGGACAGTACTACGAGCAGTACTTC. This chain links TRBV7-2 with TRBJ2-7; TRBD1 agrees at 7 bases. The trim removed 0 bases at V and 3 bases at J, leaving 8 bases unmatched. This CDR3 region has 16 residues. CDR1 is SGHTA and CDR2 is FQGNSA in the germline V gene.

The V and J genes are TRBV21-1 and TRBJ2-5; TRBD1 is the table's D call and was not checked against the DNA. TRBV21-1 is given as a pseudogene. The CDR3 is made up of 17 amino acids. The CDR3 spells CASSQKEEADRKETQYF. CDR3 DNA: TGTGCCAGCAGCCAGAAAGAGGAGGCGGACAGAAAAGAGACCCAGTACTTC.

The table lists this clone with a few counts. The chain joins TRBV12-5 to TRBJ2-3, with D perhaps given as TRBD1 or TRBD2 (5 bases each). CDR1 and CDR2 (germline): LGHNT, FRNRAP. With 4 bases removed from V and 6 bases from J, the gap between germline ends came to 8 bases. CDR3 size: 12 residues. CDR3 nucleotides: TGTGCTAGTGGTTCAGAGGGGGATACGCAGTATTTT. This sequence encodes CASGSEGDTQYF.

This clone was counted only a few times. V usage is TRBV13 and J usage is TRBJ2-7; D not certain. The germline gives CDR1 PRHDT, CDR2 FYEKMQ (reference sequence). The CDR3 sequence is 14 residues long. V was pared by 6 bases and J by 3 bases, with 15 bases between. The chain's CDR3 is CASRFVGGNYEQYF. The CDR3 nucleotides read TGTGCCAGCAGGTTTGTCGGCGGAAACTACGAGCAGTACTTC.

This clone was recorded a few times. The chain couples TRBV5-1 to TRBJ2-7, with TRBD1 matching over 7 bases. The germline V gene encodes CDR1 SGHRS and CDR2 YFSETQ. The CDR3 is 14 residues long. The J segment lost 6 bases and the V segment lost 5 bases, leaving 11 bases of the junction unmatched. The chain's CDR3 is CASRRGTAAVEQYF. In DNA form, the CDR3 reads TGCGCCAGCAGAAGGGGGACAGCAGCCGTCGAGCAGTACTTC.